This T cell receptor beta chain appears in the sequencing data of a study of blood T cells in healthy people across ages (dated by TCRdb to between 2014 and 2016). About the investigation overall: In model experiments, roughly one uniquely barcoded TCR beta cDNA molecule per two T cells was captured by template switching. Using deep sequencing normalized with unique cDNA molecular identifiers, the study measured how TCR beta repertoire diversity changes with age. Donors were grouped into four age groups: young (average roughly 15 years), middle-aged (39), aged (over 55) and long-lived (approximately 81). To avoid experimental bias, donors of different ages were distributed randomly across sequencing lanes. Two additional independent replicas of 1 million unique cDNA reads from the same blood draw were analyzed for two donors (one aged 18 to 30 and one aged 80 or older).

As to this clonotype: What antigen it recognizes has not been identified. The input lacks base qualities; no much larger clone sits a single base away.

Donors were roughly 40 systemically healthy Caucasian individuals from Russia aged 6 to 90 years. Each donor gave about 10 milliliters of peripheral blood, drawn into EDTA-treated Vacutainer tubes. Ficoll-Paque density-gradient centrifugation was used to isolate PBMCs, with at least 6 million obtained per sample. Total RNA was extracted from PBMCs with Trizol reagent, with at least 6 micrograms obtained per sample. For every donor, an aliquot of PBMCs went through flow cytometry to measure the percentages of naive CD45RAhigh/CD27high T cells. The library was obtained by 5' RACE. TCRdb records Illumina HiSeq 2500 as the sequencer. The second PCR ran for about 6 to 12 cycles and used a J-beta primer mix along with a sample-barcoded 5' primer. A unique molecular identifier was introduced onto each TCR beta cDNA molecule by a template-switch 5' adaptor carrying 12 random nucleotides. Each sample yielded at least 2.5 million CDR3-containing paired-end reads. The Mint cDNA synthesis kit, primed by a TRBC-specific oligonucleotide, was used to synthesize first-strand cDNA from all RNA. Following uracil-DNA glycosylase treatment, all cDNA underwent a first 18-cycle PCR with the universal primers M1SS and BC2_uni_R. Turning to the authors' computational methods: For normalization, 1 million high-quality reads, each with a distinct molecular identifier, were randomly selected from each sample. Reads with shared molecular identifiers were discarded instead of being binned into consensus sequences. MiTCR, set to a Q25 quality threshold and the strictest error-elimination algorithm, was used for CDR3 identification, clonotype clustering and error correction. A nonparametric unseen species model using Euler transformation provided a lower-bound estimate of total TCR beta diversity. In TCRdb, the public reads were trimmed at Q25 with fastp and aligned with MiXCR, with productive beta chains retained. Under each unique CDR3 protein, matching rows form one entry showing the most common genes and DNA. What appears here as the V and J calls and clone size reflects TCRdb's work, not the paper's. The sample contains about 750,000 distinct CDR3 sequences, about 55% of them found a single time. About 38% of the sample lies in the top ten.

Beyond this particular receptor, the publication reports: Donor CMV infection status was unknown, potentially confounding age-related changes in expanded clonotypes. Compared with the aged group, the long-lived group had more naive CD4+ T cells, fewer expanded clones and increased TCR diversity, suggesting age selection. Observed TCR beta diversity per million T cells fell roughly linearly with age, and a significant reduction was already apparent by age about 36. Estimates of total diversity from one million sequenced T cells were regarded as lower bounds and underestimates. A strong correlation was found between observed TCR beta diversity and the percentage of naive T cells measured by flow cytometry. Because profiling used bulk unsorted PBMCs, naive and antigen-experienced compartments could not be compared conclusively.

The V end loses 3 bases and the J end loses 8 bases, and a stretch of 19 bases separates them. Inclusive of the bounding cysteine and phenylalanine, the CDR3 is 15 residues long. Of the read, only the CDR3 DNA is kept; its 45 bases are in frame from base 1. For CDR1 and CDR2, the germline V gene (reference sequence) lists DFQATT and SNEGSKA. Specimen: blood. The rearranged chain carries TRBV20-1 and TRBJ1-4; no D gene call is confident. The receptor was isolated from a man aged 80 or over in good health. The DNA reads as follows: TGCAGTGCTAGCCGACATGGGAAACTAGAGGAAAAACTGTTTTTT. This is translated as CSASRHGKLEEKLFF.